A single T cell receptor beta chain is shown here with its context. Its antigen is unknown. Via MiXCR, TCRdb re-called the RACE reads, giving one row per CDR3 protein. The table has about 180,000 distinct CDR3 sequences, about 31% seen once. The CDR3 has 16 amino acids. The record originates from a study of human T cells and chemical hapten exposure. Study-wide results and limits: There was a positive correlation between PT1 expanded TCR counts and patch test score.

Time point specified: pre-sensitization, week 0. Treatment defined: therapeutic diphenylcyclopropenone sensitization with weekly scalp DPC. The sequences come from whole blood, collected in connection with sensitization to the hapten diphenylcyclopropenone (DPC). The sequence came from a woman aged 25 to 39 with alopecia areata. Some clones in this sample may be carry-over from other donors' samples. The chain couples TRBV1 to TRBJ2-1; the table's D gene call, TRBD2, was not cross checked with the DNA. TRBV1 is termed a pseudogene. The CDR3 loop reads CTSSQIGLLVYNEQFF. CDR3 coding DNA: TGCACCAGCAGCCAAATAGGGCTTCTAGTCTACAATGAGCAGTTCTTC.